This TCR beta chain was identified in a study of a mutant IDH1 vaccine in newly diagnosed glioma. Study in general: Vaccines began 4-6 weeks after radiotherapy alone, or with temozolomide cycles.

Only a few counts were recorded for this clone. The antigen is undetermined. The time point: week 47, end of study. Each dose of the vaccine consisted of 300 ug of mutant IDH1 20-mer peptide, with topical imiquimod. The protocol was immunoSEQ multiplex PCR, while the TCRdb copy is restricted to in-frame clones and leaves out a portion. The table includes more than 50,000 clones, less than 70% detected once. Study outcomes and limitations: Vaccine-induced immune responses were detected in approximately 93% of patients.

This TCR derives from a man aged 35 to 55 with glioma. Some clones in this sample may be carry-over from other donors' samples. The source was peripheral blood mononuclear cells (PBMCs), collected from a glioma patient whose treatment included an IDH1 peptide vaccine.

This CDR3 reads CASSLDFFNYEQYF. In DNA form, the CDR3 reads TGTGCCAGCAGCTTAGATTTTTTTAACTACGAGCAGTACTTC. The gene calls are TRBV7-2 and TRBJ2-7; D is ambiguous. Germline V CDR1 and CDR2: SGHTA, FQGNSA. This CDR3 is 14 amino acids long. V lost 1 base to trimming and J lost 3 bases, with 10 bases between them.